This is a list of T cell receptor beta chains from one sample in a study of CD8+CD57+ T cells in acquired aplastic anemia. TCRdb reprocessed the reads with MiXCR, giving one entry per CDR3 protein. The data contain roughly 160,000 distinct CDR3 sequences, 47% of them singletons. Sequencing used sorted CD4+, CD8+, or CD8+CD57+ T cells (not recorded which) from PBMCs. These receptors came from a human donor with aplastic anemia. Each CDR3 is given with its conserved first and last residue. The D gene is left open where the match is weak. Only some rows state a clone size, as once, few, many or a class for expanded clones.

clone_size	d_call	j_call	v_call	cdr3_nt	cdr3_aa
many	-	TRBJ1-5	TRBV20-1	TGCAGTGCTTCCTCCGGGCAGGGAGATCAGCCCCAGCATTTT	CSASSGQGDQPQHF
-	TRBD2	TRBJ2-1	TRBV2	TGTGCCAGCTTAGCGGGAGGTTATGAGCAGTTCTTC	CASLAGGYEQFF
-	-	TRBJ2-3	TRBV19	TGTGCCTGGACCCCGGGTAGTACAGATACGCAGTATTTT	CAWTPGSTDTQYF
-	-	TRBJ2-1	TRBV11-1	TGTGCCAGCAGCTTCCGGGACAACTCCAATGAGCAGTTCTTC	CASSFRDNSNEQFF
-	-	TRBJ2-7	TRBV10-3	TGTGCCATCAGTGAAGAGACTAGACCCTACGAGCAGTACTTC	CAISEETRPYEQYF
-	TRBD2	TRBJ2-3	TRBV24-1	TGTGCCACCAGTGACCCTGGACTAGCGGGAGGGGTGGATACGCAGTATTTT	CATSDPGLAGGVDTQYF
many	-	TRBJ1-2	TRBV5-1	TGCGCCAGCAGCTCGGACAGATACTATGGCTACACCTTC	CASSSDRYYGYTF
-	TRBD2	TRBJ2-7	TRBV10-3	TGTGCCATCAGTGCCTCAGGACTAGCGGGGCTTCCCTACGAGCAGTACTTC	CAISASGLAGLPYEQYF
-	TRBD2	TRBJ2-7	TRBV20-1	TGCAGTGCTGGACTAGCGGGGGCCTACGAGCAGTACTTC	CSAGLAGAYEQYF
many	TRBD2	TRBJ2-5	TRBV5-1	TGCGCCAGCAGCCCGGGACTAGCGGGAGGGCAGAGAGAGACCCAGTACTTC	CASSPGLAGGQRETQYF
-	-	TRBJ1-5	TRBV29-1	TGCAGCGTTGGAGCTCTTCACAGGTATCAGCCCCAGCATTTT	CSVGALHRYQPQHF
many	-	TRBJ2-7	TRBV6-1	TGTGCCAGCACTCAAAACTCAGGGTCACGAGACGAGCAGTACTTC	CASTQNSGSRDEQYF
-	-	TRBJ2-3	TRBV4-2	TGTGCCAGCAGCCCCCGGACAGTCGCGTCAGATACGCAGTATTTT	CASSPRTVASDTQYF
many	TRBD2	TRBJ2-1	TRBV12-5	TGTGCTAGTGGCTTATCAAGCGGGAGGGCTAAAAATGAGCAGTTCTTC	CASGLSSGRAKNEQFF
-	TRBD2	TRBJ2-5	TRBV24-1	TGTGCCACCCAGACTAGCGGGGCTTGGGAGACCCAGTACTTC	CATQTSGAWETQYF
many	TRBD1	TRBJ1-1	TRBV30	TGTGCCGGCGACAGGGGGCGGACTGAAGCTTTCTTT	CAGDRGRTEAFF
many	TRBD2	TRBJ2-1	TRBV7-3	TGTGCCAGCAGCCCCGCTAGCGGGAGCGTCAATGAGCAGTTCTTC	CASSPASGSVNEQFF
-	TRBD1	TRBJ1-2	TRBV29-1	TGCAGCGTTCCCCAAAGGCGTGGGACAGGGGTAGATTATGGCTACACCTTC	CSVPQRRGTGVDYGYTF
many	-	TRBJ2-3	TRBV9	TGTGCCAGCAGCGCCAGTGTAGGGACAGATACGCAGTATTTT	CASSASVGTDTQYF
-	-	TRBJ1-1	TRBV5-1	TGCGCCAGCAGCTTGTCAGGGCAGAACACTGAAGCTTTCTTT	CASSLSGQNTEAFF
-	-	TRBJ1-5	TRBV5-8	TGTGCCAGCAGTCCGGACGGGGGTAGCAATCAACCCCAGCATTTT	CASSPDGGSNQPQHF
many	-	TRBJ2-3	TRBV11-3	TGTGCCAGCAGCTTATCTAGGATTGATACGCAGTATTTT	CASSLSRIDTQYF
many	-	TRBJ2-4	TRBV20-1	TGCAGTGCTAGGTTCCCCTCCTTGGACATTCAGTACTTC	CSARFPSLDIQYF
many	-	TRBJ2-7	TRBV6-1	TGTGCCAGCACTCCCGGAGGGTTCAGTGTGCAGTACTTC	CASTPGGFSVQYF
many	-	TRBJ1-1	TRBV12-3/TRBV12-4	TGTGCCAGCTCCGAGACCCGTTCGGGAGCTTTCTTT	CASSETRSGAFF
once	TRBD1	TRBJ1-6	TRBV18	TGTGCCAGCTTACCCAGACAGGGAAGCTATAATTCACCCCTCCACTTT	CASLPRQGSYNSPLHF
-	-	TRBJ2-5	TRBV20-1	TGCAGTGCCTACGGACGGTCAGGGGCCCAGTACTTC	CSAYGRSGAQYF
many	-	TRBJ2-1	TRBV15	TGTGCCACCAGCAGAATACAGGGCCTCTTCAATGAGCAGTTCTTC	CATSRIQGLFNEQFF
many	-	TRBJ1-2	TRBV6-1	TGTGCCTGTCTTAACTATGGCTACACCTTC	CACLNYGYTF
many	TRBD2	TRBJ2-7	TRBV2	TGTGCCAGCAGTGAACGGACTAGCGATTACGAGCAGTACTTC	CASSERTSDYEQYF
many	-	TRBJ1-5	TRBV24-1	TGTGCCACCAGTGAACCGGGCAATCAGCCCCAGCATTTT	CATSEPGNQPQHF
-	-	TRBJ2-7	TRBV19	TGTGCCAGTAGTATGGGAGGCGGCTACGAGCAGTACTTC	CASSMGGGYEQYF
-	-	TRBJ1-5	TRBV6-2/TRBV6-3	TGTGCCAGCAGTCGGGGCTCGGACAATCAGCCCCAGCATTTT	CASSRGSDNQPQHF
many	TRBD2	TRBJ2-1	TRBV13	TGTGCCAGCAGCCCTAGTCGTAGCGGGGATTACAATGAGCAGTTCTTC	CASSPSRSGDYNEQFF
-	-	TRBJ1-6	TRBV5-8	TGTGCCAGCAGCTTGGAAACCCGGATTAATTCACCCCTCCACTTT	CASSLETRINSPLHF
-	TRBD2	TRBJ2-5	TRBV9	TGTGCCAGCAGCCCACTGGCGGGAGGGATAGAGACCCGGTACTTC	CASSPLAGGIETRYF
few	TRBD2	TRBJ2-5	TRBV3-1	TGTGCCAGCAGCCTCCAGCCCGGGGGAGGGGCCCAAGAGACCCAGTACTTC	CASSLQPGGGAQETQYF
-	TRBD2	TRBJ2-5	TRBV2	TGTGCCAGCTCTCTGACTAGCGGGGGGGCTAATAGCTGGACCCAGTACTTC	CASSLTSGGANSWTQYF
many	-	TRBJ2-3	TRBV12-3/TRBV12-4	TGTGCCAGCAGGGTCAGGAATAGCCCCACAGATACGCAGTATTTT	CASRVRNSPTDTQYF
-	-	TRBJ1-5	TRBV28	TGTGCCAGCAGTTCAACACAGGGAGGCAATCAGCCCCAGCATTTT	CASSSTQGGNQPQHF
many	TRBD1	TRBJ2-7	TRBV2	TGTGCCGGCACACGGGACAGCTACGAGCAGTACTTC	CAGTRDSYEQYF
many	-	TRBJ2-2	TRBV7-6	TGTGCCAGCAGCTTAGAGGCTCCACGGACCGGGGAGCTGTTTTTT	CASSLEAPRTGELFF
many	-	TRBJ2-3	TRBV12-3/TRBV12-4	TGTGCCAGCAAGCGGGTGCTTAGCACAGATACGCAGTATTTT	CASKRVLSTDTQYF
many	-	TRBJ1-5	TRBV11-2	TGTGCCAGCAGCTTAGTGGGGGGAGTGGGTACTAGCAATCAGCCCCAGCATTTT	CASSLVGGVGTSNQPQHF
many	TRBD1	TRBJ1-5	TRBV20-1	TGCAGTGTAACGGACAGGGGTGGCAATCAGCCCCAGCATTTT	CSVTDRGGNQPQHF
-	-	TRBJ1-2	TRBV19	TGTGCCAGTATTCAGACACCCGCCAACTATGGCTACACCTTC	CASIQTPANYGYTF
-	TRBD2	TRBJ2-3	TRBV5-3	TGTGCTAGATACGGACTAGCGGGAGAAACTGGCACAGATACGCAGTATTTT	CARYGLAGETGTDTQYF
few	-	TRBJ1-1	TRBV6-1	TGTGCCAGCAGGACAGGCCTGAACACTGAAGCTTCCTTT	CASRTGLNTEASF
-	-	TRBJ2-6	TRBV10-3	TGTGCCATCACCCCAGACTCTGGGGCCAACGTCCTGACTTTC	CAITPDSGANVLTF
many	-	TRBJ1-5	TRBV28	TGTGCCAGCAGGAGACAGGCGGACCAGCCCCAGCATTTT	CASRRQADQPQHF
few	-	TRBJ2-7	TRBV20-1	TGCAGTGCCGCCCCAGGGTCTCTCCCTTACGAGCAGTACTTC	CSAAPGSLPYEQYF
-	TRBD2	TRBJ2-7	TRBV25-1	TGTGCTAGATTACGGGGGGTTACCTACGAGCAGTACTTC	CARLRGVTYEQYF
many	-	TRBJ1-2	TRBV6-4	TGTGCCAGCACCAACCCCAAGGCAGGGAGCAACTATGGCTACACCTTC	CASTNPKAGSNYGYTF
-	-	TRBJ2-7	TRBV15	TGTGCCACCAGCAGAGCGGAGGACAACTACGAGCAGTACTTC	CATSRAEDNYEQYF
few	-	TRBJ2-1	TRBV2	TGTGCCAGCCTCGACCAGGGGGGGAGCAATGAGCAGTTCTTC	CASLDQGGSNEQFF